The clone carrying this T cell receptor (beta chain) showed up just once. The data belong to a study of blood T cell repertoires in COVID-19. At the level of the study: In each case, the material was cDNA or gDNA derived from T cells, B-cell-depleted T cells, or PBMCs.

Those who participated ranged in age from roughly 18 to 89 years and resided in around 22 US areas. Someone with COVID-19 had been met by exposed participants within 2 weeks before study entry. Per the original methods: Reference gene primer amplification gave estimated nucleated cell counts. Assay used: immunoSEQ multiplex PCR; TCRdb lists only in-frame clones, some missing. The V and J calls and clone size were taken over from that table, and D and trimming were inferred from the DNA. In the table there are more than 150,000 clones, 60% to 80% of which are singletons. The receptor's source is a man aged 55 to 70 who had been exposed to COVID-19. Sequencing was performed on PBMCs or T cells enriched from blood (not recorded which).

CDR3 amino acids: CASSYSGYTEAFF. CDR3 nucleotide sequence: TGTGCCAGCAGTTATTCGGGATACACTGAAGCTTTCTTT. The chain carries TRBV6-2 or TRBV6-3 and TRBJ1-1; D is unclear. From germline, CDR1 is MNHEY and CDR2 SVGEGT. The CDR3 contains 13 residues. V lost 3 bases and J 3 bases, leaving 8 bases between the germline ends.